The rows below give T cell receptor beta chains drawn from one sample of a study of T-cell reconstitution after alpha-beta-depleted transplantation in children. One entry per CDR3 protein results from TCRdb running MiXCR on the PCR reads. The table has hundreds of thousands of distinct CDR3 sequences, 16% seen once. The sample in question was PBMCs, mostly from graft donor cells, obtained 360 days after TCRalphabeta/CD19-depleted stem cell transplant. These receptors all come from a male patient younger than 18 who had a stem cell transplant for acute lymphoblastic leukemia, so the T cells may come from the graft donor. Each CDR3 is given with its conserved first and last residue. Each record gives: V gene, J gene, CDR3 protein.

>TRBV4-1|TRBJ2-2
CASSPSALNTGELFF
>TRBV2|TRBJ1-1
CASSGAVNTEAFF
>TRBV7-7|TRBJ2-5
CASSFRWTSWETQYF
>TRBV20-1|TRBJ2-7
CSVDPAGRGYEQYF
>TRBV27|TRBJ2-4
CASSLHLGGGKNIQYF
>TRBV11-1|TRBJ2-7
CASSQIGGTYEQYF
>TRBV5-1|TRBJ2-1
CASTWGRHNEQFF
>TRBV5-1|TRBJ2-7
CASRAEPGYGQYF
>TRBV7-3|TRBJ2-4
CASTRLGLAERLAKNIQYF
>TRBV20-1|TRBJ2-7
CSAPTDRTYEQYF
>TRBV7-9|TRBJ2-7
CASSFSQGSLTEQYF
>TRBV5-1|TRBJ2-1
CASRRDDSYNEQFF
>TRBV12-3/TRBV12-4|TRBJ2-1
CASNRDQRSEQFF
>TRBV15|TRBJ2-2
CATSREWEGLAEITGELFF
>TRBV5-1|TRBJ2-7
CASTLGGTFSEQYF
>TRBV5-5|TRBJ2-1
CASSPARISRSSYNEQFF
>TRBV9|TRBJ2-5
CASSVGVGQVQETQYF
>TRBV18|TRBJ2-5
CASSDRVQETQYF
>TRBV9|TRBJ2-4
CASSVSSGNIQYF
>TRBV5-1|TRBJ2-1
CASTPTGGYNEQFF
>TRBV21-1|TRBJ2-7
CASSNSRDRNNEQYF
>TRBV3-1|TRBJ2-1
CASSQDRVYNEQFF
>TRBV20-1|TRBJ1-1
CSARDTGAPRAEAFF